A single T cell receptor beta chain is shown here with its context. The source of the sample is a study of blood T cell repertoires in COVID-19. This CDR3 region has 16 residues. V trimming: 6 bases; J trimming: 3 bases; junction bases outside the gene matches: 5. CDR1 and CDR2 (germline): MNHNY, SVGAGI (reference sequence). Original handling: Scientists estimated how many nucleated cells there were by amplifying reference gene primers. Only in-frame clones appear in the TCRdb table, and some are missing; sequencing was by immunoSEQ multiplex PCR. D and trimming come from the DNA, and the V and J calls and clone size come from that table. Found here are over 55,000 clones, about 88% of them singletons; the top ten hold approximately 4.3%.

J is TRBJ1-4 and V is TRBV6-6; 12 bases align to TRBD1. The sequence came from a human donor in a cohort sampled during active COVID-19. Sequenced input: peripheral blood. The CDR3 nucleotides are TGTGCCAGCAGGGCGGGACAGGGGGCTGCTAATGAAAAACTGTTTTTT. Its translation is CASRAGQGAANEKLFF.